This TCR beta chain was sequenced during a study of radiotherapy plus CTLA-4 blockade in lung cancer. Between the trimmed V and J ends, which lost 4 bases and 0 bases, there was a span of 10 bases. CDR1 MGHDK and CDR2 SYGVNS come from the germline V gene. CDR3 length: 15 residues. Using immunoSEQ multiplex PCR, the repertoire was profiled, and TCRdb retains in-frame clones only, with some absent. The top ten hold 5.5% to 8% of the sample, which has around 130,000 clones, more than 80% seen once. The chain recombines TRBV25-1 with TRBJ1-3, with D possibly matching TRBD1 (5 bases). The receptor's source is a human donor with non-small cell lung cancer that progressed on radiotherapy plus ipilimumab. Material: peripheral blood, obtained from a patient treated with radiotherapy plus ipilimumab. CDR3 in amino acids: CASSGAGVSGNTIYF. CDR3 nucleotides: TGTGCCAGCAGTGGGGCGGGGGTCTCTGGAAACACCATATATTTT.